The present entry profiles one T cell receptor (beta chain) with its context. The entry originates in a study of blood T cell repertoires in COVID-19. Study-level background: Whether acute or convalescent, the COVID-19 samples came from the United States, Italy and Spain. Sample material is recorded as cDNA or gDNA derived from T cells, B-cell-depleted T cells, or PBMCs.

Generated by immunoSEQ multiplex PCR, the TCRdb table keeps only in-frame clones and is missing some. The table shows fewer than 45,000 clones, with approximately 87% occurring only once. This clonotype was obtained from a man older than 75 with active COVID-19. The sample consisted of peripheral blood.

Here the CDR3 DNA reads TGTGCCAGCAGCCCACGGTGGACTAGCGTCTACAATGAGCAGTTCTTC. Its protein product is CASSPRWTSVYNEQFF. The V call is TRBV7-9, the J call TRBJ2-1, with 9 bases lining up with TRBD2. V dropped 5 bases and J dropped 3; count of bases not matched to a gene: 8. Germline V CDR1 and CDR2: SEHNR, FQNEAQ (reference sequence). The CDR3 is 16 amino acids.